A selection of T cell receptor beta chains follows, all from one sample in a study of OX40 agonist ivuxolimab in advanced cancers. Clones were read by immunoSEQ multiplex PCR, and TCRdb kept only the in-frame ones, dropping some. The sample comprises roughly 61,000 clones, about 90% of which are singletons, and approximately 23% rests with the top ten. The sample in question was CD4+ or CD8+ T cells sorted from blood, obtained in a trial of the OX40 agonist ivuxolimab. These receptors originate from an adult with an advanced solid tumor such as melanoma, head and neck, liver or kidney cancer. Each CDR3 is given with its conserved first and last residue. Fields, in order: D gene, V gene, clone size, J gene, CDR3 protein, CDR3 DNA. A D gene is named only where the DNA matches it firmly. Only part of the rows carry a size: once, few, many, or a class if the clone is expanded.

>NA|TRBV5-4|NA|TRBJ1-1
CASSFYGTEAFF
TGTGCCAGCAGCTTCTACGGCACTGAAGCTTTCTTT
>TRBD2|TRBV6-1|few|TRBJ2-3
CASSVFAGEGTDTQYF
TGTGCCAGCAGTGTTTTTGCGGGAGAGGGCACAGATACGCAGTATTTT
>TRBD2|TRBV6-6|NA|TRBJ2-1
CASSPSPGLAFEQFF
TGTGCCAGCAGCCCTAGCCCGGGACTAGCCTTTGAGCAGTTCTTC
>TRBD1|TRBV6-5|NA|TRBJ1-1
CASITVQGSTEAFF
TGTGCCAGCATCACGGTACAGGGGTCCACTGAAGCTTTCTTT
>TRBD1|TRBV19|NA|TRBJ2-1
CASSTTGGAQSEQFF
TGTGCCAGTAGTACAACAGGGGGCGCCCAGAGTGAGCAGTTCTTC
>NA|TRBV30|NA|TRBJ2-1
CAWSGRIEQFF
TGTGCCTGGAGTGGTAGGATTGAGCAGTTCTTC
>NA|TRBV27|NA|TRBJ1-5
CASSLSRGLEPQHF
TGTGCCAGCAGTTTATCCAGAGGATTAGAGCCCCAGCATTTT
>NA|TRBV7-9|NA|TRBJ2-1
CASSPTSAHSYNEQFF
TGTGCCAGCAGCCCAACTAGTGCCCATTCCTACAATGAGCAGTTCTTC
>NA|TRBV29-1|NA|TRBJ1-3
CSVGWGDSGNTIYF
TGCAGCGTGGGGTGGGGAGACTCTGGAAACACCATATATTTT
>NA|TRBV7-2|NA|TRBJ2-2
CASSLLGPAGIGELFF
TGTGCCAGCAGCTTGTTGGGGCCAGCAGGGATCGGGGAGCTGTTTTTT
>NA|TRBV19|NA|TRBJ2-1
CASSMGVTEQFF
TGTGCCAGTAGTATGGGGGTAACGGAGCAGTTCTTC
>NA|TRBV19|NA|TRBJ2-3
CASSISPTDTQYF
TGTGCCAGTAGTATATCTCCCACAGATACGCAGTATTTT
>NA|TRBV2|NA|TRBJ1-3
CASSEGGWQNTIYF
TGTGCCAGCAGTGAAGGGGGTTGGCAGAACACCATATATTTT
>NA|TRBV28|NA|TRBJ2-5
CASSRETQYF
TGTGCCAGCAGTCGCGAGACCCAGTACTTC
>NA|TRBV6-5|NA|TRBJ2-7
CASSKGIIPYEQYF
TGTGCCAGCAGTAAGGGAATTATCCCCTACGAGCAGTACTTC
>NA|TRBV9|NA|TRBJ2-3
CASSVVDLWGDTQYF
TGTGCCAGCAGCGTAGTTGATCTTTGGGGAGATACGCAGTATTTT
>TRBD1|TRBV7-9|once|TRBJ2-1
CASSFGTVWEQFF
TGTGCCAGCAGCTTCGGGACAGTATGGGAGCAGTTCTTC
>NA|TRBV14|NA|TRBJ2-7
CASSQLQQGLNEQYF
TGTGCCAGCAGCCAACTTCAACAGGGTTTGAACGAGCAGTACTTC
>NA|TRBV30|NA|TRBJ2-1
CAWSGPYPSNEQFF
TGTGCCTGGAGTGGCCCGTATCCCTCCAATGAGCAGTTCTTC
>NA|TRBV7-8|NA|TRBJ2-2
CASSLEGGGTGELFF
TGTGCCAGCAGCTTAGAGGGAGGGGGCACCGGGGAGCTGTTTTTT
>NA|TRBV6-6|NA|TRBJ1-5
CASSTNSNQPQHF
TGTGCCAGCAGTACAAATAGCAATCAGCCCCAGCATTTT
>NA|TRBV7-4|NA|TRBJ1-5
CASSLGRWDSNQPQHF
TGTGCCAGCAGCTTAGGGCGGTGGGATAGCAATCAGCCCCAGCATTTT
>TRBD2|TRBV23-1|NA|TRBJ2-4
CASSHGTSGTLAKNIQYF
TGCGCCAGCAGTCATGGGACTAGCGGGACGCTAGCCAAAAACATTCAGTACTTC
>TRBD1|TRBV28|NA|TRBJ1-5
CASTPETGIQPQHF
TGTGCCAGCACCCCCGAGACAGGGATTCAGCCCCAGCATTTT
>TRBD1|TRBV9|NA|TRBJ1-1
CASSVAGTGGTEAFF
TGTGCCAGCAGCGTAGCTGGGACAGGGGGGACTGAAGCTTTCTTT
>TRBD1|TRBV9|NA|TRBJ1-2
CASSRTGGAVDGYGYTF
TGTGCCAGCAGCCGTACAGGGGGCGCGGTAGACGGTTATGGCTACACCTTC
>TRBD1|TRBV7-7|NA|TRBJ2-3
CASSRQGRSTDTQYF
TGTGCTAGCAGCCGACAGGGACGTAGCACAGATACGCAGTATTTT
>TRBD1|TRBV7-9|NA|TRBJ2-2
CASTVLQGALKTGELFF
TGTGCCAGCACCGTATTACAGGGGGCTTTGAAGACCGGGGAGCTGTTTTTT